The 8 T cell receptor beta chains given below trace back to one sample, sequenced in a study of cytomegalovirus exposure and HLA in healthy donors. The PCR used 60 Vbeta and 13 Jbeta primers. Clones were read by immunoSEQ multiplex PCR, and TCRdb kept only the in-frame ones, dropping some. This repertoire shows about 60,000 clones, roughly 70% found once; its top ten account for roughly a fifth. What was sequenced was PBMCs. The receptors shown here come from a woman aged 60-75 years in good health and CMV-seropositive.

This rearrangement joins TRBV11-1 to TRBJ1-3, with TRBD1 identical over 7 bases. CDR3 length: 16 amino acids. V lost 4 bases to trimming and J lost 0 bases; unmatched junction nucleotides: 6. The germline CDR1 and CDR2 sequences are SGHAT and FQDESV (reference sequence). In DNA form, the CDR3 reads TGTGCCAGCAGCTCAGAGGGACAGTTCTCTGGAAACACCATATATTTT. Encoded protein: CASSSEGQFSGNTIYF.

CDR3 residues: CASSPRTGGNEKLFF. For the CDR3, the DNA is TGTGCCAGTAGTCCGCGGACAGGGGGGAATGAAAAACTGTTTTTT. The V gene is TRBV19, the J gene TRBJ1-4; 10 nucleotides match TRBD1. The germline V gene encodes CDR1 LNHDA and CDR2 SQIVND (reference sequence). CDR3 size: 15 residues. V was pared by 5 bases and J by 5 bases, with 5 bases of the junction left unmatched.

The V call is TRBV4-3, the J call TRBJ2-5; TRBD1 is a possible D gene (6 bases). Gene TRBJ2-7 matches the end of the DNA better, so the J call may be wrong. The CDR3 is 16 residues long. Germline V gene sequence: CDR1 LGHNA, CDR2 YSLEER. The CDR3 reads CASSQDWLTGTYEQYF. The CDR3 nucleotides read TGCGCCAGCAGCCAAGATTGGTTGACAGGAACCTACGAGCAGTACTTC.

The V call is TRBV29-1, the J call TRBJ2-7; 8 bases fit TRBD1. Losses at the gene ends were 7 bases for V and 2 bases for J; bases not matched to a gene: 4. Germline lookup yields CDR1 SQVTM and CDR2 ANQGSEA. The CDR3 is 12 amino acids. As DNA, the CDR3 is TGCAGCGCAGGGACAGGTGCCTACGAGCAGTACTTC. Protein: CSAGTGAYEQYF.

The chain carries TRBV6-5 and TRBJ2-7; D might be TRBD1 (6 bases). This CDR3 contains 14 residues. Germline CDR1 MNHEY, CDR2 SVGAGI. The V gene lost 3 bases and the J gene lost 1 base, with 10 bases spanning the gap. CDR3 amino acids: CASSYYGQSYEQYF. The CDR3 DNA reads TGTGCCAGCAGTTATTACGGACAGTCCTACGAGCAGTACTTC.

The chain recombines TRBV4-3 with TRBJ1-2, with D perhaps TRBD1 (5 bases). This CDR3 has 14 amino acids. V lost 4 bases, J lost 8 bases, and 17 bases lay in between. Germline V gene lookup returns CDR1 LGHNA and CDR2 YSLEER. The CDR3 sequence is CASSLTRDSRGYTF. In DNA, the CDR3 is TGCGCCAGCAGCCTCACCAGGGATTCGAGAGGCTACACCTTC.

This clone was seen a single time. This rearrangement joins TRBV18 to TRBJ2-7, with 9 bases lining up with TRBD1. This CDR3 region has 16 residues. From germline, CDR1 is KGHSH and CDR2 LQKENI. Unmatched junction bases numbered 6, after V lost 0 bases and J lost 3 bases. The CDR3 protein is CASSPPAGTGIYEQYF. The CDR3 coding sequence is TGTGCCAGCTCACCACCGGCAGGGACAGGGATCTACGAGCAGTACTTC. Variable domain in full (rest from reference TRBV18 and TRBJ2-7): NAGVMQNPRHLVRRRGQEARLRCSPMKGHSHVYWYRQLPEEGLKFMVYLQKENIIDESGMPKERFSAEFPKEGPSILRIQQVVRGDSAAYFCASSPPAGTGIYEQYFGPGTRLTVT.

This clone was seen a few times. A much larger clone lies one base from this, so it may be a read error. The chain has TRBV4-2 and TRBJ2-3; tentative D call: TRBD2 (6 bases). CDR3 length equals 16 residues. Trimming left V 0 bases short and J 2 bases short, with 12 bases between. Looked up from germline, CDR1 is LGHNA and CDR2 is YNFKEQ. CDR3 loop: CASSQDQGLNTDTQYF. The CDR3 DNA follows: TGTGCCAGCAGCCAAGACCAAGGACTAAACACAGATACGCAGTATTTT.